This TCR beta chain was sequenced during a study of blood T cell repertoires in COVID-19. Clones were sequenced by immunoSEQ multiplex PCR, and TCRdb holds only the in-frame ones, with some missing. Of 200,000 to 300,000 clones detected, more than 80% appear once; the ten largest clones hold 0.87%. This sequence originates from a man between 45 and 60 years old who had been exposed to COVID-19. Material for sequencing was PBMCs or T cells enriched from blood (not recorded which).

CDR3 DNA sequence: TGTGCCACCAGTGATTTGTCCGAGTCCCAGCCCCAGCATTTT. It specifies CATSDLSESQPQHF. The V gene is TRBV24-1, the J gene TRBJ1-5; D unresolved. This CDR3 region has 14 residues. Germline CDR1 is KGHDR and CDR2 is SFDVKD. Between the trimmed V and J ends, which lost 0 bases and 7 bases, there was a span of 9 bases.